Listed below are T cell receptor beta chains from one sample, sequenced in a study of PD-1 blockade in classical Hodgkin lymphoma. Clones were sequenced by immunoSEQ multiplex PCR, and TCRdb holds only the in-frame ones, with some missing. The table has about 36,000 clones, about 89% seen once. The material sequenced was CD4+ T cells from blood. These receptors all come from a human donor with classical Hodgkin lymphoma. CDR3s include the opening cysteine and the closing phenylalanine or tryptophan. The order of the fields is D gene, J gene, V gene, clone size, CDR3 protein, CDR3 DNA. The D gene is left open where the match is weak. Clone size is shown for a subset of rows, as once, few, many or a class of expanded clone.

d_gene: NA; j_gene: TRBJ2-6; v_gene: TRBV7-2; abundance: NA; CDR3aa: CASSPQDSGANVLTF; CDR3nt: TGTGCCAGCAGCCCTCAGGACTCTGGGGCCAACGTCCTGACTTTC
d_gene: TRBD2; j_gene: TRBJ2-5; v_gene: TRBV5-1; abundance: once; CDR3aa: CASSVSDLAGGRKTQYF; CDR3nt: TGCGCCAGCAGCGTATCTGATCTAGCGGGGGGGCGAAAGACCCAGTACTTC
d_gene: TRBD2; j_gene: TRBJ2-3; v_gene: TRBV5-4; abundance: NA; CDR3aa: CASSYSGVGTDTQYF; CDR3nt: TGTGCCAGCAGCTATAGCGGGGTTGGAACAGATACGCAGTATTTT
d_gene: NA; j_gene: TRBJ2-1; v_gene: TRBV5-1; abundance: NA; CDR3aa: CASSLVDRNNEQFF; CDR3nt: TGCGCCAGCAGCTTGGTTGACCGAAACAATGAGCAGTTCTTC
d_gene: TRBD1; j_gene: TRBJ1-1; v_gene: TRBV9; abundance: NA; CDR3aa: CASSATGDTEAFF; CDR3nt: TGTGCCAGCAGCGCGACAGGGGACACTGAAGCTTTCTTT
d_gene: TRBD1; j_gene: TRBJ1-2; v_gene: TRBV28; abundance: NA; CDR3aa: CASSLAGTGGAGYTF; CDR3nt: TGTGCCAGCAGTTTAGCCGGGACAGGGGGCGCTGGCTACACCTTC
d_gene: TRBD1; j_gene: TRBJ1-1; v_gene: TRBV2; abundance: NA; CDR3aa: CASSAEQGSEAFF; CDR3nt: TGTGCCAGCAGTGCAGAACAGGGGTCTGAAGCTTTCTTT
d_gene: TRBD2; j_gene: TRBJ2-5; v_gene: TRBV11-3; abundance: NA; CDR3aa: CASSRTGPGGGETQYF; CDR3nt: TGTGCCAGCAGCCGAACAGGTCCGGGGGGAGGAGAGACCCAGTACTTC
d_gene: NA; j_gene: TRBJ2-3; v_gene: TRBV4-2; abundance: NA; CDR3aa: CASSQVGGGPTDTQYF; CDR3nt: TGTGCCAGCAGCCAAGTGGGGGGGGGCCCAACAGATACGCAGTATTTT
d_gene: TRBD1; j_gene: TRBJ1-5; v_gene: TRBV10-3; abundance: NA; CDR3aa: CAISGDRVQPQHF; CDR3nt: TGTGCCATCAGTGGGGACAGGGTGCAGCCCCAGCATTTT
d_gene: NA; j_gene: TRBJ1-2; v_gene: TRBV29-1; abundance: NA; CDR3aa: CSVDQRPYGYTF; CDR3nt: TGCAGCGTTGATCAGAGACCCTATGGCTACACCTTC
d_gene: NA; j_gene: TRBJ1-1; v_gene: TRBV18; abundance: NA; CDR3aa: CASSPGNTEAFF; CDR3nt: TGTGCCAGCTCACCGGGGAACACTGAAGCTTTCTTT
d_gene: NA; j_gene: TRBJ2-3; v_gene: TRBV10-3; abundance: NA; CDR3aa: CAMAKSGTDTQYF; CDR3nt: TGTGCCATGGCTAAGAGTGGTACAGATACGCAGTATTTT
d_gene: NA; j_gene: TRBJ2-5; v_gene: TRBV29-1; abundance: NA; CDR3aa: CSVAGSGGMGQETQYF; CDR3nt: TGCAGCGTAGCAGGGTCCGGGGGCATGGGTCAAGAGACCCAGTACTTC
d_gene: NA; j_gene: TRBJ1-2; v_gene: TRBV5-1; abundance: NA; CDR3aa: CASSVPDYGYTF; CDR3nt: TGCGCCAGCAGCGTTCCTGACTATGGCTACACCTTC
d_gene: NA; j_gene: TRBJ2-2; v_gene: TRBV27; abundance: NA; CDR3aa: CASSFQGFRTGELFF; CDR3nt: TGTGCCAGCAGTTTTCAGGGGTTTCGGACCGGGGAGCTGTTTTTT
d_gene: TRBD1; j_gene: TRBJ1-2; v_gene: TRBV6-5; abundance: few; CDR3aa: CASSPGQAYGYTF; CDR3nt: TGTGCCAGCAGTCCAGGACAGGCTTATGGCTACACCTTC
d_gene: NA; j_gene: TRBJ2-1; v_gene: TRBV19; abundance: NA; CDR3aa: CASSDSGPPYNEQFF; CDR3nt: TGTGCCAGTAGTGATAGCGGTCCCCCCTACAATGAGCAGTTCTTC
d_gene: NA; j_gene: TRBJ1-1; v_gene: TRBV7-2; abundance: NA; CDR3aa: CASSLYVRIEGGEAFF; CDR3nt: TGTGCCAGCAGCTTATACGTGAGGATTGAGGGGGGTGAAGCTTTCTTT
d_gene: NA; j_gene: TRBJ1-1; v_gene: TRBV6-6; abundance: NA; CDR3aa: CASSYFAGLNTEAFF; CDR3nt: TGTGCCAGCAGTTACTTCGCAGGGTTGAACACTGAAGCTTTCTTT
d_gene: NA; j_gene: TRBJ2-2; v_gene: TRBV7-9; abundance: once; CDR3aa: CASSFEYGGELFF; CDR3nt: TGTGCCAGCAGCTTTGAATACGGCGGGGAGCTGTTTTTT
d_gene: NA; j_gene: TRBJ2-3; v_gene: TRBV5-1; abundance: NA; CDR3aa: CASSLVLQGLGDTQYF; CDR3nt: TGCGCCAGCAGCTTAGTTTTGCAGGGTCTAGGAGATACGCAGTATTTT
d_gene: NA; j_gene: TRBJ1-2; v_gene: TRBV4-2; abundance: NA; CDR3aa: CASSRWEGDGYTF; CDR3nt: TGTGCCAGCAGCCGGTGGGAGGGCGATGGCTACACCTTC
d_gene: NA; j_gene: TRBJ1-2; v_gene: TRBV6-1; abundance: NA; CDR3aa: CASTPSGVGEYGYTF; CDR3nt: TGTGCCAGCACCCCATCAGGGGTAGGGGAGTATGGCTACACCTTC
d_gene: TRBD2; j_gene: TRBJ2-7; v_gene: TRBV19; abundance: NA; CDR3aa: CASSPSGLYEQYF; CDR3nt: TGTGCCAGTAGTCCTAGCGGACTCTACGAGCAGTACTTC
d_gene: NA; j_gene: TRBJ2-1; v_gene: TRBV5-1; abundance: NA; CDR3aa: CASSPQGPFYNEQFF; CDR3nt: TGCGCCAGCAGCCCACAGGGCCCTTTCTACAATGAGCAGTTCTTC
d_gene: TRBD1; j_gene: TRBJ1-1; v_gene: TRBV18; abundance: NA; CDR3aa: CASSPRAGTGMNTEAFF; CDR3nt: TGTGCCAGCTCACCACGGGCCGGGACAGGTATGAACACTGAAGCTTTCTTT
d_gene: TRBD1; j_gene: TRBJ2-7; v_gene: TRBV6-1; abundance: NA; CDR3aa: CASGKGDREYEQYF; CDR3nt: TGTGCCAGCGGTAAAGGGGACAGGGAATACGAGCAGTACTTC
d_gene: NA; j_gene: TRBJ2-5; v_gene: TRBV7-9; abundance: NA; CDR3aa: CASSLSGEETQYF; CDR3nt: TGTGCCAGCAGCCTCAGTGGGGAAGAGACCCAGTACTTC
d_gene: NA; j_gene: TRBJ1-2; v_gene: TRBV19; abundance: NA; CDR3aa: CASTPYGIKANYGYTF; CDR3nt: TGTGCCAGTACCCCCTACGGGATTAAAGCTAACTATGGCTACACCTTC
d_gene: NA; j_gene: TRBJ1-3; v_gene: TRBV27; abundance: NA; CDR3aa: CASSSLGRQAGGNTIYF; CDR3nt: TGTGCCAGCAGTTCCCTCGGTCGACAAGCTGGTGGAAACACCATATATTTT
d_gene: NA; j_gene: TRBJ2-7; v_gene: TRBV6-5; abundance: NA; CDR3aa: CASSPSTSSYEQYF; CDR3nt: TGTGCCAGCAGCCCCTCGACGAGCTCCTACGAGCAGTACTTC
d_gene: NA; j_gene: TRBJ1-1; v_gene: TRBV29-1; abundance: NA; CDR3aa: CSVSTVTEAFF; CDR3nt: TGCAGCGTTTCGACAGTCACTGAAGCTTTCTTT
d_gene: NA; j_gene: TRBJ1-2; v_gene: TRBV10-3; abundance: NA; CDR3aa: CAISEGSRGYTF; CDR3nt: TGTGCCATCAGTGAAGGAAGTCGGGGCTACACCTTC
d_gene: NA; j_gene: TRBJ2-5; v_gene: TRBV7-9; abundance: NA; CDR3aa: CASSSDLGEETQYF; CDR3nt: TGTGCCAGCAGCTCAGATCTTGGGGAAGAGACCCAGTACTTC
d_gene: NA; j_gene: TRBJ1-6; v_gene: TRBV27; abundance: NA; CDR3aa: CASGRKDSYNSPLHF; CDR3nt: TGTGCCAGTGGGCGAAAGGACTCCTATAATTCACCCCTCCACTTT
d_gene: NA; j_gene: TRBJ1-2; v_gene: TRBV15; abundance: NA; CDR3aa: CATALHGQRYGYTF; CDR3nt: TGTGCCACCGCCTTACATGGACAGCGCTATGGCTACACCTTC
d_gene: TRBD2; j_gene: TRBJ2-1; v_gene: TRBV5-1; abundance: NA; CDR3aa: CASSTLSGGFSYNEQFF; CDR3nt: TGCGCCAGCAGCACCCTTAGCGGGGGCTTTTCCTACAATGAGCAGTTCTTC
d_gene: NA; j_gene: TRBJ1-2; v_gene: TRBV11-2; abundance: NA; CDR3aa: CASSLDRRDYGYTF; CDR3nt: TGTGCCAGCAGCTTAGATCGCAGGGACTATGGCTACACCTTC
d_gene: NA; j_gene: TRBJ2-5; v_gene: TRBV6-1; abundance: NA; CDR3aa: CASTQLGGQTQYF; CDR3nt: TGTGCCAGCACCCAATTGGGGGGACAGACCCAGTACTTC
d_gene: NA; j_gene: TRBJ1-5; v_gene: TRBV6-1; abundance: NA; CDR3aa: CASSRGETGNQPQHF; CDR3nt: TGTGCCAGCAGTAGGGGGGAAACCGGCAATCAGCCCCAGCATTTT
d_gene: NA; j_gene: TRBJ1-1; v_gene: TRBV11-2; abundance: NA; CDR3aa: CASSLESGYRAEAFF; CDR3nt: TGTGCCAGCAGCTTAGAGTCGGGGTATCGAGCTGAAGCTTTCTTT
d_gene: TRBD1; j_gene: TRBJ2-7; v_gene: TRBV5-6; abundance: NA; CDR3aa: CASSLSYRGLYEQYF; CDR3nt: TGTGCCAGCAGCTTGTCCTACAGGGGGCTCTACGAGCAGTACTTC
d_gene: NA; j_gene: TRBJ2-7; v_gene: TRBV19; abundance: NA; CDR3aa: CASSPPGGPYEQYF; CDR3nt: TGTGCCAGTAGTCCCCCGGGGGGCCCCTACGAGCAGTACTTC
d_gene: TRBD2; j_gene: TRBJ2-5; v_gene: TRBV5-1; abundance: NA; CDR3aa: CASRDSGSRETQYF; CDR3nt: TGCGCCAGCAGAGACAGCGGGAGTCGTGAGACCCAGTACTTC
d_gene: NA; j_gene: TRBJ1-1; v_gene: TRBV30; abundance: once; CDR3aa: CACRPLPSGSWTEAFF; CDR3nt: TGTGCCTGTAGGCCCCTCCCTTCAGGGTCTTGGACTGAAGCTTTCTTT
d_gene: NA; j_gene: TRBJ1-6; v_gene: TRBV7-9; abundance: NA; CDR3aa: CASSPRRDNSPLHF; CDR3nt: TGTGCCAGCAGCCCGCGACGGGATAATTCACCCCTCCACTTT
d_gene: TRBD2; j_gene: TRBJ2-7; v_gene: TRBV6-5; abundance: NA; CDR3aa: CASRRLAGVHEQYF; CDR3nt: TGTGCCAGCAGGAGACTAGCGGGAGTCCACGAGCAGTACTTC
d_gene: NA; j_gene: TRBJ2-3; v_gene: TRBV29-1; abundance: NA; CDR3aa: CSVEEGGHPTQYF; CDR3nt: TGCAGCGTTGAAGAAGGAGGGCACCCTACGCAGTATTTT
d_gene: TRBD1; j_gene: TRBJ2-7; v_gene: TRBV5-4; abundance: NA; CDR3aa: CASSAPGTGSSYEQYF; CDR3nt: TGTGCCAGCAGCGCACCCGGGACAGGGAGCTCCTACGAGCAGTACTTC
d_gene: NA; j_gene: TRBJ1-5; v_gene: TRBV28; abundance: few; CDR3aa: CATRRGGSNQPQHF; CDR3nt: TGTGCCACCAGGAGGGGGGGTAGCAATCAGCCCCAGCATTTT
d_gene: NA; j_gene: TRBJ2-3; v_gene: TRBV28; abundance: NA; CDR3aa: CASSFSDTRGADTQYF; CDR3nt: TGTGCCAGCAGTTTTAGCGACACTAGGGGGGCAGATACGCAGTATTTT